Presented here are 2 T cell receptor beta chains from one specimen sequenced in a study of CD8+ T cells in alopecia areata. After isolation, RNA underwent reverse transcription to generate cDNA as the sequencing template. Clones were read by immunoSEQ multiplex PCR, and TCRdb kept only the in-frame ones, dropping some. The data show fewer than 150,000 clones, approximately 85% seen once. Indicated treatment: oral pan-JAK inhibitor, 5-10 mg twice daily. This material consisted of CD8+ T cells sorted from blood, taken at week 4, from a patient treated with tofacitinib. These receptor sequences come from a human donor with alopecia areata.

The genes are TRBV27 and TRBJ2-7, with D possibly being TRBD1 (6 bases). The V and J ends lost 8 bases and 0 bases respectively, with 14 bases between them. Germline V CDR1 and CDR2: MNHEY, SMNVEV (reference sequence). This CDR3 is built from 14 residues. This chain's CDR3 is CASQTGPDSYEQYF. The CDR3 DNA follows: TGTGCCAGCCAAACAGGGCCCGACTCCTACGAGCAGTACTTC.

This chain links TRBV7-9 with TRBJ2-7, with 8 bases lining up with TRBD2. The CDR3 totals 14 residues. J lost 3 bases, V lost 4 bases, and 5 bases had no gene match. Germline V lookup: CDR1 SEHNR, CDR2 FQNEAQ (reference sequence). The CDR3 nucleotides read TGTGCCAGCAGCTCGGGGACTAGAGACTACGAGCAGTACTTC. It codes for CASSSGTRDYEQYF.